The 8 T cell receptor beta chains presented below share a single source sample, sequenced in a study of T cell changes during pregnancy in multiple sclerosis. Using immunoSEQ multiplex PCR, the repertoire was profiled, and TCRdb retains in-frame clones only, with some absent. The table has more than 50,000 clones, about 88% seen once. Sequences were derived from peripheral blood, sampled in the first trimester of pregnancy. The receptors shown here come from a female donor with multiple sclerosis, enrolled in a pregnancy study.

The rearrangement uses TRBV30 and TRBJ1-3; D unresolved. Germline V gives CDR1 GTSNPN, CDR2 SVGIG (reference sequence). The CDR3 consists of 14 residues. V was clipped by 1 base and J by 4 bases, with 11 bases between them. CDR3 amino acids: CAWSELPNGNTIYF. CDR3 bases: TGTGCCTGGAGTGAGCTCCCTAACGGAAACACCATATATTTT. Filled out from reference TRBV30 and TRBJ1-3, the complete variable domain reads SQTIHQWPATLVQPVGSPLSLECTVEGTSNPNLYWYRQAAGRGLQLLFYSVGIGQISSEVPQNLSASRPQDRQFILSSKKLLLSDSGFYLCAWSELPNGNTIYFGEGSWLTVV.

The CDR3 nucleotides are TGTGCCACCCGGGGACAGGGGAGCTCCTATAATTCACCCCTCCACTTT. Translated: CATRGQGSSYNSPLHF. This chain uses TRBV7-2 with TRBJ1-6; the match to TRBD1 covers 10 bases. The CDR3 has 16 residues. The germline V gene encodes CDR1 SGHTA and CDR2 FQGNSA. Losses at the gene ends were 10 bases for V and 0 bases for J; bases not matched to a gene: 6.

This clone showed up just a few times. The V and J genes are TRBV19 and TRBJ1-2; D remains unclear. The CDR3 is 13 amino acids. V lost 7 bases and J 8 bases, leaving 17 bases between the germline ends. Germline CDR1 and CDR2: LNHDA and SQIVND (reference sequence). Written as DNA, the CDR3 is TGTGCCAGTACGAGGACGCCGCCGGGGGGCTACACCTTC. This gives the protein CASTRTPPGGYTF.

CDR3 nucleotides: TGTGCCAGCAGCTTAGGGACAGGGGGGAACTATGGCTACACCTTC. Its translation: CASSLGTGGNYGYTF. The J gene is TRBJ1-2, the V gene TRBV7-9; 10 bases agree with TRBD1. Germline CDR1 is SEHNR and CDR2 is FQNEAQ (reference sequence). Trimming took 1 base from V and 2 from J; bases not matched to a gene: 1. This CDR3 contains 15 residues.

The genes are TRBV4-2 and TRBJ2-2, with 8 positions matching TRBD2. V lost 6 bases to trimming and J lost 2 bases; unmatched junction nucleotides: 5. CDR1 LGHNA and CDR2 YNFKEQ come from the germline V gene. CDR3 length equals 15 residues. The DNA for the CDR3 is TGTGCCAGCAGACACGGGGGGGATAACACCGGGGAGCTGTTTTTT. As protein: CASRHGGDNTGELFF.

The chain is built from TRBV11-3 and TRBJ2-3; D might be TRBD1 (5 bases). The V and J ends lost 1 base and 5 bases respectively, with 13 bases between them. The CDR3 extends over 15 amino acids. CDR1 is SGHNT, CDR2 YENEEA, per germline. The DNA of the CDR3 is TGTGCCAGCAGCTTAGCGGCAGGGCTAGGAGATACGCAGTATTTT. This encodes CASSLAAGLGDTQYF. Filled out from reference TRBV11-3 and TRBJ2-3, the complete variable domain reads EAGVVQSPRYKIIEKKQPVAFWCNPISGHNTLYWYLQNLGQGPELLIRYENEEAVDDSQLPKDRFSAERLKGVDSTLKIQPAELGDSAVYLCASSLAAGLGDTQYFGPGTRLTVL.

The chain employs TRBV5-1 and TRBJ2-5; TRBD2 matches at 9 bases. J was trimmed by 4 bases and V by 6 bases; bases with no gene match: 10. CDR3 size: 15 residues. The germline V gene encodes CDR1 SGHRS and CDR2 YFSETQ. CDR3 sequence: CASTPLAGSVETQYF. In nucleotides, the CDR3 is TGCGCCAGCACCCCCCTAGCGGGGTCGGTAGAGACCCAGTACTTC.

The chain uses TRBV7-2 and TRBJ2-5; 10 bases match TRBD2. Germline-derived CDR1 and CDR2 are SGHTA and FQGNSA. Trimming cost V 6 bases and J 3 bases; bases outside gene matches: 7. CDR3 size: 15 residues. This CDR3 reads CASSLHSGGKETQYF. CDR3 bases: TGTGCCAGCAGTCTCCATAGCGGGGGGAAAGAGACCCAGTACTTC. Drawing the rest from reference TRBV7-2 and TRBJ2-5, the complete variable domain is GAGVSQSPSNKVTEKGKDVELRCDPISGHTALYWYRQSLGQGLEFLIYFQGNSAPDKSGLPSDRFSAERTGGSVSTLTIQRTQQEDSAVYLCASSLHSGGKETQYFGPGTRLLVL.